This is a list of T cell receptor beta chains from one sample in a study of T cell responses to AZD1222 COVID-19 vaccine. Clones were read by immunoSEQ multiplex PCR, and TCRdb kept only the in-frame ones, dropping some. The sample records roughly 120,000 clones, 91% being singletons. The material sequenced was peripheral blood, taken on day 0 of AZD1222 vaccination. The receptor set was obtained from an adult in good health. Each CDR3 is given with its conserved first and last residue. The D gene is left open where the match is weak. For some rows the clone size is stated as once, few or many, or as a class when expanded; others skip it.

TRBV3-1/TRBV3-2	TRBJ1-3	-	-	CASSQRSGVGNTIYF	TGTGCCAGCAGCCAAAGGTCAGGGGTCGGAAACACCATATATTTT
TRBV18	TRBJ1-1	-	-	CASSPRGTNTEAFF	TGTGCCAGCTCACCGAGAGGGACGAACACTGAAGCTTTCTTT
TRBV28	TRBJ2-1	-	-	CASSPGTTRSYNEQFF	TGTGCCAGCAGTCCCGGGACCACTCGATCCTACAATGAGCAGTTCTTC
TRBV5-1	TRBJ2-7	-	few	CASRSTQGPLSYEQYF	TGCGCCAGCAGGTCCACCCAGGGCCCACTCTCCTACGAGCAGTACTTC
TRBV27	TRBJ2-3	-	-	CASRLTSTDTQYF	TGTGCCAGCAGGTTGACTAGCACAGATACGCAGTATTTT
TRBV2	TRBJ1-1	-	-	CASSEVWGVGAEAFF	TGTGCCAGCAGTGAAGTATGGGGGGTTGGTGCTGAAGCTTTCTTT
TRBV2	TRBJ1-6	TRBD1	-	CASRDRGNANSPLHF	TGTGCCAGCAGGGACAGGGGCAATGCTAATTCACCCCTCCACTTT
TRBV12-3/TRBV12-4	TRBJ2-1	TRBD1	-	CASSRTGVEFF	TGTGCCAGCAGTCGGACAGGGGTGGAGTTCTTC
TRBV11-2	TRBJ2-7	TRBD1	-	CASSLFRGYEQYF	TGTGCCAGCAGCTTATTCAGGGGGTACGAGCAGTACTTC
TRBV5-5	TRBJ2-7	-	-	CASSLAEGRAEQYF	TGTGCCAGCAGCTTGGCGGAAGGGCGGGCCGAGCAGTACTTC
TRBV30	TRBJ1-2	-	-	CAWRTDYGYTF	TGTGCCTGGCGGACAGACTATGGCTACACCTTC
TRBV4-2	TRBJ2-2	TRBD2	once	CASSQPLGGGSKELFF	TGTGCCAGCAGCCAACCTTTGGGGGGAGGGTCTAAGGAGCTGTTTTTT
TRBV5-1	TRBJ1-1	TRBD1	-	CASRMDRGIHSEAFF	TGCGCCAGCCGGATGGACAGGGGGATTCACTCGGAAGCTTTCTTT
TRBV28	TRBJ2-7	-	-	CASSLLALEQYF	TGTGCCAGCAGTTTACTCGCTCTCGAGCAGTACTTC
TRBV5-1	TRBJ1-4	-	-	CASSREGAEKLFF	TGCGCCAGCAGCCGGGAGGGAGCCGAAAAACTGTTTTTT
TRBV3-1/TRBV3-2	TRBJ2-3	-	-	CASSQSGVTDTQYF	TGTGCCAGCAGCCAATCGGGAGTAACAGATACGCAGTATTTT
TRBV11-2	TRBJ1-6	TRBD1	once	CASSLSRDRASPLHF	TGTGCCAGCAGCTTGTCCCGGGACAGGGCTTCACCCCTCCACTTT
TRBV27	TRBJ1-6	-	-	CASSLSYDSIRYNSPLHF	TGTGCCAGCAGTTTATCTTACGACAGTATAAGGTATAATTCACCCCTCCACTTT
TRBV13	TRBJ2-1	-	once	CASSPSLKGKNEQFF	TGTGCCAGCAGCCCCAGCCTGAAGGGGAAAAATGAGCAGTTCTTC
TRBV11-1	TRBJ1-1	-	-	CASSRYGMNTEAFF	TGTGCCAGCTCCCGGTATGGGATGAACACTGAAGCTTTCTTT
TRBV19	TRBJ2-2	TRBD1	-	CASLPDRTNTGELFF	TGTGCCAGCCTGCCGGACAGGACGAACACCGGGGAGCTGTTTTTT
TRBV5-5	TRBJ1-1	-	-	CASSFRAPTEAFF	TGTGCCAGCAGCTTCCGGGCCCCCACTGAAGCTTTCTTT
TRBV28	TRBJ1-1	-	-	CASTQGVQAFF	TGTGCCAGCACCCAAGGGGTCCAAGCTTTCTTT
TRBV11-2	TRBJ2-2	-	-	CASSFRGANTGELFF	TGTGCCAGCAGCTTCAGGGGCGCGAACACCGGGGAGCTGTTTTTT
TRBV27	TRBJ1-4	TRBD1	-	CASSTRTGGEKLFF	TGTGCCAGCAGTACCCGGACAGGGGGTGAAAAACTGTTTTTT
TRBV4-2	TRBJ1-2	TRBD1	-	CASSQDLGQDYGYTF	TGTGCCAGCAGCCAAGACCTAGGACAGGACTATGGCTACACCTTC
TRBV14	TRBJ2-7	-	-	CASSQDSGVYYEQYF	TGTGCCAGCAGCCAAGATTCCGGGGTGTACTACGAGCAGTACTTC
TRBV5-1	TRBJ2-7	-	-	CASSRGGGEGYEQYF	TGCGCCAGTTCGAGAGGAGGGGGGGAAGGCTACGAGCAGTACTTC
TRBV30	TRBJ1-2	TRBD1	-	CAQGVYGYTF	TGTGCCCAGGGGGTCTATGGCTACACCTTC
TRBV5-8	TRBJ1-5	TRBD1	-	CASWGQGEPQHF	TGTGCCAGCTGGGGACAGGGAGAGCCCCAGCATTTT
TRBV2	TRBJ2-7	TRBD2	-	CASSGGRAPSQQYF	TGTGCCAGCAGTGGGGGGAGGGCCCCGTCGCAGCAGTACTTC
TRBV5-1	TRBJ2-5	TRBD1	few	CASSRDRVGQETQYF	TGCGCCAGTTCAAGAGACAGGGTAGGCCAAGAGACCCAGTACTTC
TRBV6-5	TRBJ1-2	-	-	CASSSPADRSYGYTF	TGTGCCAGCAGCTCACCTGCCGACAGGAGCTATGGCTACACCTTC
TRBV9	TRBJ2-5	TRBD1	-	CASSPGQGKGMRETQYF	TGTGCCAGCAGCCCTGGACAGGGGAAGGGGATGCGAGAGACCCAGTACTTC
TRBV15	TRBJ1-2	-	-	CATSPQRSANYGYTF	TGTGCCACCAGCCCTCAACGTTCAGCTAACTATGGCTACACCTTC
TRBV6-5	TRBJ1-4	-	-	CATREGNRDNEKLFF	TGTGCCACCCGGGAGGGAAACAGGGATAATGAAAAACTGTTTTTT
TRBV21-1	TRBJ1-1	-	few	CASSRGGILVGRDTEAFF	TGTGCCAGCAGCAGGGGGGGAATCCTCGTCGGAAGAGACACTGAAGCTTTCTTT
TRBV11-2	TRBJ1-5	-	-	CASSFDGVRYSNQPQHF	TGTGCCAGCAGCTTTGATGGGGTGAGGTATAGCAATCAGCCCCAGCATTTT
TRBV2	TRBJ1-3	-	-	CASSARQLLGNTIYF	TGTGCCAGCAGTGCGCGGCAGCTCCTTGGGAACACCATATATTTT
TRBV27	TRBJ2-1	-	-	CASSLSGSTRGGKTNEQFF	TGTGCCAGCAGTTTATCTGGTTCCACGAGAGGGGGAAAAACCAATGAGCAGTTCTTC
TRBV11-2	TRBJ2-7	-	few	CASRGRSLEQYF	TGTGCCAGCAGGGGGAGGTCCCTCGAGCAGTACTTC
TRBV30	TRBJ2-1	-	-	CAWSRGGDRGRNNEQFF	TGTGCCTGGAGCCGGGGGGGCGACAGGGGACGAAACAATGAGCAGTTCTTC
TRBV12-3/TRBV12-4	TRBJ1-5	-	once	CASSLWEGQPQHF	TGTGCCAGCAGTTTATGGGAGGGTCAGCCCCAGCATTTT
TRBV7-3	TRBJ2-1	-	-	CASSLPQLSSYNEQFF	TGTGCCAGCAGCTTACCCCAACTCAGCTCCTACAATGAGCAGTTCTTC
TRBV3-1/TRBV3-2	TRBJ1-2	-	-	CASSPRGSFYGYTF	TGTGCCAGCAGCCCGAGGGGGTCTTTCTATGGCTACACCTTC
TRBV6-1	TRBJ1-5	-	-	CASSESQGWGNQPQHF	TGTGCCAGCAGTGAATCTCAAGGGTGGGGCAATCAGCCCCAGCATTTT
TRBV3-1/TRBV3-2	TRBJ1-1	TRBD1	-	CASSNRGNTEAFF	TGTGCCAGCAGCAACAGGGGAAACACTGAAGCTTTCTTT
TRBV30	TRBJ1-1	TRBD1	-	CAWSLLDRSEAFF	TGTGCCTGGTCGCTACTGGACAGGAGTGAAGCTTTCTTT
TRBV19	TRBJ1-5	-	-	CASSIGPGPNQPQHF	TGTGCCAGTAGTATAGGTCCAGGGCCCAATCAGCCCCAGCATTTT
TRBV6-5	TRBJ1-4	-	-	CASTTRANEKLFF	TGTGCCAGCACGACCCGGGCTAATGAAAAACTGTTTTTT
TRBV28	TRBJ2-7	TRBD1	-	CASSLTGGPNRKYF	TGTGCCAGCAGTTTAACAGGGGGCCCTAACCGGAAGTACTTC
TRBV2	TRBJ2-7	-	-	CASINREYYEQYF	TGTGCCAGCATAAACAGGGAATACTACGAGCAGTACTTC
TRBV19	TRBJ2-1	-	-	CASSTSSYNEQFF	TGTGCCAGTAGTACTAGCTCCTACAATGAGCAGTTCTTC
TRBV19	TRBJ1-6	-	-	CASSIMGVSENSPLHF	TGTGCCAGTAGTATCATGGGAGTCTCGGAGAATTCACCCCTCCACTTT
TRBV5-6	TRBJ1-2	TRBD1	once	CASSSSGGLGYTF	TGTGCCAGCAGCTCGTCAGGGGGATTAGGCTACACCTTC
TRBV19	TRBJ1-5	-	-	CASSIYQSNQPQHF	TGTGCCAGTAGTATCTATCAGAGCAATCAGCCCCAGCATTTT
TRBV18	TRBJ1-1	TRBD1	-	CASSGLTGGSEAFF	TGTGCCAGCTCAGGATTGACAGGGGGCTCTGAAGCTTTCTTT
TRBV5-4	TRBJ2-3	-	-	CASGLWGVGTQYF	TGTGCCAGCGGACTATGGGGTGTTGGTACGCAGTATTTT
TRBV7-9	TRBJ2-5	-	-	CASSREALGGQETQYF	TGTGCCAGCAGCCGCGAAGCGTTAGGCGGCCAAGAGACCCAGTACTTC
TRBV28	TRBJ1-2	TRBD1	-	CASSHGTGDGYTF	TGTGCCAGCAGTCACGGGACAGGGGATGGCTACACCTTC